This TCR beta chain was obtained from a study of blood T cells in healthy people across ages. A sample-barcoded 5' primer and a J-beta primer mix were used in a second PCR of about 7 to 12 cycles. TCRdb re-derived calls from the 5' RACE reads in MiXCR, one entry per CDR3 protein. The data show roughly 2 million distinct CDR3 sequences, with roughly 50% seen just once and around 2.1% held by the top ten. The V and J ends lost 5 bases and 5 bases respectively, with 14 bases between them. CDR1 PRHDT and CDR2 FYEKMQ come from the germline V gene (reference sequence). This CDR3 has 14 amino acids. The sequence was collected from a woman aged 40 to 50 in good health. The chain recombines TRBV13 with TRBJ2-3; possibly TRBD1 for D (5 bases). Material: blood. The CDR3 DNA sequence: TGTGCCAGCAGCACCGTGACAGAAGAAGATACGCAGTATTTT. Its protein product is CASSTVTEEDTQYF.